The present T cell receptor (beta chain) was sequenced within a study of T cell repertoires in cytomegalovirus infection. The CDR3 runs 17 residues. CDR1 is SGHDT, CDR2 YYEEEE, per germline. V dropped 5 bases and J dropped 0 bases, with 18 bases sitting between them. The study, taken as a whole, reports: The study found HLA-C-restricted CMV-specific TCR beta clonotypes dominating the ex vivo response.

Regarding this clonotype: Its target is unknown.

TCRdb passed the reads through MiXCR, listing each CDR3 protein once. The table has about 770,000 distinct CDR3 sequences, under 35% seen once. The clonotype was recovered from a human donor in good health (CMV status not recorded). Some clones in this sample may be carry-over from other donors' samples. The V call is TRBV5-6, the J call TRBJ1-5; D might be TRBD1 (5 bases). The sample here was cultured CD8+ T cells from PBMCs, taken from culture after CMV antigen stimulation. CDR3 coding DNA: TGTGCCAGCAGTTCGTTCCGGGACGCCGTTAGCAATCAGCCCCAGCATTTT. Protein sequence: CASSSFRDAVSNQPQHF.